The clone carrying this TCR beta chain has just one count. The germline gene is not matched at one end of the junction; a read error may be the cause. This entry is derived from a study of blood T cell repertoires in COVID-19. For the study at large: Acute and convalescent COVID-19 specimens originated in the United States, Italy and Spain.

The CDR3 sequence is 16 residues long. In germline, CDR1 is SGHTS, CDR2 YDEGEE. Authors' processing steps: How many nucleated cells were present was estimated from reference gene primer amplification. Assay: immunoSEQ multiplex PCR; the TCRdb copy retains only in-frame clones and omits some. V and J calls and clone size are those listed in that table; D and trimming were worked out from the DNA. The repertoire consists of fewer than 450,000 clones, with roughly 86% occurring once and the leading ten covering around 2.1%. Across about two dozen US areas, participants ranged in age from roughly 18 to 95 years.

This clonotype was sampled from a woman aged 40 to 49 with acute COVID-19. The rearrangement uses TRBV5-8 and TRBJ2-2, with D unclear. The specimen sequenced was PBMCs or T cells enriched from blood (not recorded which). The CDR3 sequence: CASSLIRGAKTGELFF. CDR3 coding DNA: TGTGCCAGCAGCTTGATTCGAGGTGCGAAGACCGGGGAGCTGTTTTTT.